Listed below are T cell receptor beta chains from one sample, sequenced in a study of shared clonotypes between healthy human individuals. Libraries were prepared by immunoSEQ multiplex PCR; TCRdb keeps only in-frame clonotypes and omits some of them. The sample consists of about 990,000 clones, 75% to 85% of them appearing once. Sequenced: memory CD4+ T cells from PBMCs. These receptors all stem from a young man in good health. Some clones in this sample may be carry-over from other donors' samples. CDR3s include the opening cysteine and the closing phenylalanine or tryptophan. D genes are given only for firm matches. Size tells how often a clone was seen (once, few, many) or the class of an expanded clone, and some rows leave it out.

abundance,len,v_gene,d_gene,j_gene,CDR3aa,CDR3nt
once,13,TRBV28,NA,TRBJ2-7,CASTRKNSPEQYF,TGTGCCAGCACCAGGAAAAATAGCCCCGAGCAGTACTTC
NA,13,TRBV19,NA,TRBJ1-2,CASSIDSRYGYTF,TGTGCCAGTAGTATTGACAGCCGCTATGGCTACACCTTC
NA,11,TRBV30,NA,TRBJ1-2,CAWTGFYGYTF,TGTGCCTGGACGGGGTTCTATGGCTACACCTTC
NA,14,TRBV28,NA,TRBJ2-7,CASSRPSHSYEQYF,TGTGCCAGCAGCAGGCCCTCACACTCCTACGAGCAGTACTTC
NA,15,TRBV6-5,NA,TRBJ2-7,CASSYSGGGIYEQYF,TGTGCCAGCAGTTACTCCGGGGGCGGAATCTACGAGCAGTACTTC
NA,11,TRBV29-1,NA,TRBJ1-2,CSVVRGYGYTF,TGCAGCGTGGTTAGAGGATATGGCTACACCTTC
NA,17,TRBV4-2,NA,TRBJ2-5,CASSRELGRGREETQYF,TGTGCCAGCAGCCGCGAACTAGGCCGGGGCCGGGAAGAGACCCAGTACTTC
NA,13,TRBV11-2,NA,TRBJ2-5,CASSQGGSETQYF,TGTGCCAGCAGTCAGGGGGGGTCAGAGACCCAGTACTTC
NA,14,TRBV7-2,NA,TRBJ2-4,CASSDGRAKNIQYF,TGTGCCAGCAGCGATGGGCGTGCCAAAAACATTCAGTACTTC
NA,15,TRBV5-1,NA,TRBJ1-4,CASSLSGGVNEKLFF,TGCGCCAGCAGCTTGTCCGGGGGCGTTAATGAAAAACTGTTTTTT
NA,15,TRBV7-7,TRBD2,TRBJ2-1,CASSLGPLAGNEQFF,TGTGCCAGCAGCTTAGGTCCCCTAGCGGGCAATGAGCAGTTCTTC
NA,13,TRBV11-2,NA,TRBJ1-5,CASSFSGTQPQHF,TGTGCCAGCAGCTTTTCGGGAACCCAGCCCCAGCATTTT
NA,15,TRBV25-1,NA,TRBJ1-6,CASSETRQANSPLHF,TGTGCCAGCAGTGAGACCCGACAGGCAAATTCACCCCTCCACTTT
NA,14,TRBV7-8,TRBD2,TRBJ2-3,CASSLYGLADTQYF,TGTGCCAGCAGCTTATACGGACTAGCAGATACGCAGTATTTT
NA,20,TRBV5-1,NA,TRBJ2-7,CASSLRGKSHGTQITYEQYF,TGCGCCAGCAGCTTGAGGGGAAAGTCCCACGGCACTCAAATTACCTACGAGCAGTACTTC
NA,13,TRBV7-6,NA,TRBJ2-7,CASSRNRGYEQYF,TGTGCCAGCAGCCGAAACCGGGGCTACGAGCAGTACTTC
few,11,TRBV20-1,TRBD2,TRBJ2-4,CSALGTSLQYF,TGCAGTGCCCTCGGGACTAGCCTTCAGTACTTC
NA,16,TRBV19,NA,TRBJ2-1,CASSIVATSSYNEQFF,TGTGCCAGTAGTATTGTAGCGACGAGCTCCTACAATGAGCAGTTCTTC
NA,13,TRBV2,NA,TRBJ1-1,CASRREEGTEAFF,TGTGCCAGCAGAAGGGAGGAAGGGACTGAAGCTTTCTTT
NA,16,TRBV9,NA,TRBJ1-4,CASSVDPGEANEKLFF,TGTGCCAGCAGCGTAGACCCCGGGGAGGCTAATGAAAAACTGTTTTTT
few,11,TRBV6-5,NA,TRBJ2-7,CASSYHSEQYF,TGTGCCAGCAGTTATCATAGCGAGCAGTACTTC
NA,13,TRBV29-1,NA,TRBJ2-3,CSTRPNAADTQYF,TGCAGCACACGGCCTAACGCCGCAGATACGCAGTATTTT
NA,12,TRBV5-4,TRBD2,TRBJ2-7,CASSLEAGEWYF,TGTGCCAGCAGCTTGGAGGCGGGAGAATGGTACTTC
NA,15,TRBV6-1,NA,TRBJ2-7,CASSEQGLTSYEQYF,TGTGCCAGCAGTGAACAGGGATTGACCTCCTACGAGCAGTACTTC
many,13,TRBV5-1,NA,TRBJ1-4,CASSLATDEKLFF,TGCGCCAGCAGCTTGGCGACCGACGAAAAACTGTTTTTT
NA,17,TRBV7-9,NA,TRBJ2-7,CASSPLDLLAATYEQYF,TGTGCCAGCAGCCCCCTTGACCTCTTAGCGGCTACCTACGAGCAGTACTTC
few,13,TRBV6-5,NA,TRBJ2-3,CASSYDGTDTQYF,TGTGCCAGCAGTTACGATGGCACAGATACGCAGTATTTT
NA,11,TRBV28,NA,TRBJ2-7,CASSLTYEQYF,TGTGCCAGCAGTCTCACGTACGAGCAGTACTTC
NA,16,TRBV4-1,TRBD2,TRBJ2-3,CASSQVSGRTTDTQYF,TGCGCCAGCAGCCAAGTTAGCGGGAGAACCACAGATACGCAGTATTTT
NA,14,TRBV19,NA,TRBJ1-2,CASSIPGGHSGYTF,TGTGCCAGTAGTATCCCAGGCGGACACTCCGGCTACACCTTC
NA,13,TRBV29-1,NA,TRBJ1-3,CSVESLDGNTIYF,TGCAGCGTTGAGAGTTTGGATGGAAACACCATATATTTT
once,14,TRBV2,NA,TRBJ2-1,CATSRGSSYNEQFF,TGTGCCACCTCACGCGGAAGCTCCTACAATGAGCAGTTCTTC
few,14,TRBV28,TRBD1,TRBJ1-1,CASSLDRGRTEAFF,TGTGCCAGCAGTCTGGACAGGGGGCGGACTGAAGCTTTCTTT
NA,12,TRBV28,NA,TRBJ1-2,CASSFLSYGYTF,TGTGCCAGCAGTTTTTTAAGCTATGGCTACACCTTC
NA,16,TRBV7-6,NA,TRBJ1-4,CASSLGTPKGAEKLFF,TGTGCCAGCAGCTTAGGTACTCCGAAAGGGGCGGAAAAACTGTTTTTT
few,15,TRBV7-6,TRBD1,TRBJ1-5,CASSLVQGAGQPQHF,TGTGCCAGCAGCTTAGTTCAGGGGGCGGGTCAGCCCCAGCATTTT
NA,16,TRBV28,TRBD1,TRBJ2-5,CASSGLPGQGRETQYF,TGTGCCAGCAGTGGGTTACCGGGACAGGGTAGGGAGACCCAGTACTTC
once,15,TRBV28,TRBD1,TRBJ2-7,CASSSSGTGFNEQYF,TGTGCCAGCAGCTCATCCGGGACAGGGTTTAACGAGCAGTACTTC
few,16,TRBV4-1,NA,TRBJ1-4,CASSQDSSMANEKLFF,TGCGCCAGCAGCCAAGATTCGTCTATGGCTAATGAAAAACTGTTTTTT
NA,18,TRBV7-6,TRBD1,TRBJ1-2,CASSLVFREGQGGYGYTF,TGTGCCAGCAGCTTAGTTTTTCGGGAAGGACAGGGAGGCTATGGCTACACCTTC
few,17,TRBV5-1,TRBD2,TRBJ2-1,CASSPTVAGGSYNEQFF,TGCGCCAGCAGTCCCACGGTAGCGGGAGGGTCCTACAATGAGCAGTTCTTC
once,15,TRBV6-1,NA,TRBJ2-1,CASSEGLSSYNEQFF,TGTGCCAGCAGTGAAGGGCTCAGCTCCTACAATGAGCAGTTCTTC
NA,16,TRBV4-1,NA,TRBJ2-2,CASSQSGRMNTGELFF,TGCGCCAGCAGCCAATCGGGACGGATGAACACCGGGGAGCTGTTTTTT
NA,12,TRBV11-3,NA,TRBJ2-7,CASSPNSREQYF,TGTGCCAGCAGCCCAAACTCGCGCGAGCAGTACTTC
NA,13,TRBV6-5,TRBD1,TRBJ1-1,CASMGTANTEAFF,TGTGCCAGCATGGGGACAGCGAACACTGAAGCTTTCTTT
NA,12,TRBV28,NA,TRBJ1-4,CASSLLREKLFF,TGTGCCAGCAGTTTACTTAGGGAAAAACTGTTTTTT
NA,15,TRBV29-1,TRBD1,TRBJ2-1,CSVGGTGALDNEQFF,TGCAGCGTTGGGGGGACAGGGGCGCTGGACAATGAGCAGTTCTTC
NA,14,TRBV27,TRBD1,TRBJ1-5,CASSQDRGREPQHF,TGTGCCAGCAGTCAGGACAGGGGGCGTGAGCCCCAGCATTTT